This T cell receptor beta chain was captured in a study of beta chain features in type 1 diabetes. The study, taken as a whole, reports: Moderately but significantly shorter TCRB CDR3s were found in Type 1 diabetes patients in all four CD4+ subsets. Diminished insertions and augmented deletions at VDJ junctions characterized type 1 diabetes patients.

Isolated RNA was reverse transcribed in full, so expressed TCRB transcripts were sequenced. The repertoire was sequenced with immunoSEQ multiplex PCR; TCRdb's copy has only in-frame clones and lacks some. The profile shows about 620,000 clones, about 14% of them singletons. Post-sort purity exceeded 95% for all sorted populations. Points on this clone: Its specificity is not known.

The specimen sequenced was naive CD4+ T cells from blood. The clonotype comes from a man aged 18 to 35 in good health.

CDR3: CASFAGRDTEAFF. The DNA of the CDR3 is TGTGCCAGCTTCGCAGGGCGGGACACTGAAGCTTTCTTT. The chain links TRBV2 to TRBJ1-1; maybe TRBD1 (5 bases). The CDR3 is 13 residues long. V shed 8 bases and J shed 3 bases, with 13 bases lying between them. Germline values: CDR1 SNHLY, CDR2 FYNNEI.